This T cell receptor (beta chain) originates from a study of blood T cell repertoires in COVID-19. Source study methods: Amplification of reference gene primers was used by the study to estimate nucleated cell counts. Clones were sequenced by immunoSEQ multiplex PCR, and TCRdb holds only the in-frame ones, with some missing. V, J and clone size are those of that table, while D and trimming were read from the DNA. This sample yields more than 85,000 clones, of which nearly 90% are seen a single time; 5.5% to 6.5% belongs to the top ten. The CDR3 has 14 residues. J gave up 3 bases and V 7 bases, and 7 bases lay outside the gene matches. Germline V gene data show CDR1 as KGHDR and CDR2 as SFDVKD.

The source is a woman between 55 and 75 years old with acute or convalescent COVID-19. Sequencing input: peripheral blood. The chain has TRBV24-1 and TRBJ1-1; 7 bases line up with TRBD1. CDR3 sequence: CATSKEGADTEAFF. DNA for the CDR3: TGTGCCACCAGCAAGGAGGGGGCTGACACTGAAGCTTTCTTT.